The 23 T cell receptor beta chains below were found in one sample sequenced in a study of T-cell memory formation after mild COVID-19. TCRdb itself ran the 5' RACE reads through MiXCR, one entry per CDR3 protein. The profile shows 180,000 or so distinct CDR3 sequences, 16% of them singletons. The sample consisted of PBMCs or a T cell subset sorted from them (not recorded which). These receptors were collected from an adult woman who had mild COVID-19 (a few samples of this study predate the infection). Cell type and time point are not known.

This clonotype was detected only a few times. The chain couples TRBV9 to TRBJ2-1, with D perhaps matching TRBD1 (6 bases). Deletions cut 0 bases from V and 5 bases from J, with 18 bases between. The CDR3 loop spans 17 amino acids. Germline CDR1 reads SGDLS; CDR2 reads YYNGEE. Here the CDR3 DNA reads TGTGCCAGCAGCGTAGGAGTGACAAGGGGGAAAAACAATGAGCAGTTCTTC. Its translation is CASSVGVTRGKNNEQFF.

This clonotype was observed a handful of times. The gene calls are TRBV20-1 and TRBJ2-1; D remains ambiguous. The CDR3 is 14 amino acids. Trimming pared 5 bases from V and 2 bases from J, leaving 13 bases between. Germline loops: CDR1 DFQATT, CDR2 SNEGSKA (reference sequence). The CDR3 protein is CSARPRGPYNEQFF. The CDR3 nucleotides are TGCAGTGCTCGACCGAGAGGACCCTACAATGAGCAGTTCTTC.

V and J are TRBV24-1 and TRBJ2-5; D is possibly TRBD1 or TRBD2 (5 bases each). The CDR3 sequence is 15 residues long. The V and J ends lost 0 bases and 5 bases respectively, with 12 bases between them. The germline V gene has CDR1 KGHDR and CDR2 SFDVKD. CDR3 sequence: CATSDLRGSGETQYF. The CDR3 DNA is TGTGCCACCAGTGATTTGCGGGGCTCTGGGGAGACCCAGTACTTC.

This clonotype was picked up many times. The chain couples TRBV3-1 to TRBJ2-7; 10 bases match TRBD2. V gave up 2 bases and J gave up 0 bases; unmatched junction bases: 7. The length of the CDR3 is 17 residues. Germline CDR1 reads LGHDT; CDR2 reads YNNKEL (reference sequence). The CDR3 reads CASSQNSGGPNSYEQYF. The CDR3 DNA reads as TGTGCCAGCAGCCAAAATAGCGGGGGGCCCAACTCCTACGAGCAGTACTTC.

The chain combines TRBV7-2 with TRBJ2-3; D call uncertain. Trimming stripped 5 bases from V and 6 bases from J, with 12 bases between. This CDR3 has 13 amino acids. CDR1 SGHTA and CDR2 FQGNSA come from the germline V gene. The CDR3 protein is CASSPSAFDTQYF. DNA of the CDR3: TGTGCCAGCAGCCCGAGTGCCTTTGATACGCAGTATTTT.

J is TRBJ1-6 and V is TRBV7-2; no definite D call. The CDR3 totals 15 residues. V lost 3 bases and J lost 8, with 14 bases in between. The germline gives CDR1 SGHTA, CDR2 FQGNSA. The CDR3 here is CASSLIGLGDSPLHF. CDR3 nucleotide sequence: TGTGCCAGCAGCTTGATTGGACTTGGGGATTCACCCCTCCACTTT. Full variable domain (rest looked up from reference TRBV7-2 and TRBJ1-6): GAGVSQSPSNKVTEKGKDVELRCDPISGHTALYWYRQSLGQGLEFLIYFQGNSAPDKSGLPSDRFSAERTGGSVSTLTIQRTQQEDSAVYLCASSLIGLGDSPLHFGNGTRLTVT.

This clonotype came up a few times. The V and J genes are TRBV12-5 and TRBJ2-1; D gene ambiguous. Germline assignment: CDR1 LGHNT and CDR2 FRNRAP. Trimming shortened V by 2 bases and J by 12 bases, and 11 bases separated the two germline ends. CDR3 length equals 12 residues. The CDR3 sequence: CASGLLGWGQFF. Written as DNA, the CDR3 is TGTGCTAGTGGTTTGCTAGGATGGGGGCAGTTCTTC.

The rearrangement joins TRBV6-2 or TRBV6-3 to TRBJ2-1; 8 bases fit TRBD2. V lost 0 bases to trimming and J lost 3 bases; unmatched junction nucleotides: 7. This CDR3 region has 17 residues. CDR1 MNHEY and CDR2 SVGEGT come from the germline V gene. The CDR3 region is CASSYSGPAGVYNEQFF. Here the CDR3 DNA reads TGTGCCAGCAGTTACTCAGGTCCAGCGGGAGTCTACAATGAGCAGTTCTTC.

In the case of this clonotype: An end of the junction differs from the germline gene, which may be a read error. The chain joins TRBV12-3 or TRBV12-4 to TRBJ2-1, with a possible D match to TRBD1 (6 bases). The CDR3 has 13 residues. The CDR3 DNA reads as TGTGCCAGCAGTCCCCTCCTGACAGGCCCAAGGGGTTTC. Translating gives CASSPLLTGPRGF.

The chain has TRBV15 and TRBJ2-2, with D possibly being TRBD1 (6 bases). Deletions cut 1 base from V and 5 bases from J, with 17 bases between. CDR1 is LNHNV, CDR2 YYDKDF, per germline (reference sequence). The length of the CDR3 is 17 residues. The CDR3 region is CATSRGLRDIGTGELFF. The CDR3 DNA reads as TGTGCCACCAGCAGAGGACTCCGGGACATCGGGACCGGGGAGCTGTTTTTT. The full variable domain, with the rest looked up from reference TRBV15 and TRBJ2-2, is DAMVIQNPRYQVTQFGKPVTLSCSQTLNHNVMYWYQQKSSQAPKLLFHYYDKDFNNEADTPDNFQSRRPNTSFCFLDIRSPGLGDTAMYLCATSRGLRDIGTGELFFGEGSRLTVL.

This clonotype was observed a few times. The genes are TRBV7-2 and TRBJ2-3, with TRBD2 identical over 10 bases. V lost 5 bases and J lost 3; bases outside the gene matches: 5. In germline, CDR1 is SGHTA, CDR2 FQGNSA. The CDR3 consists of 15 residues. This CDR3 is CASSTPGLATDTQYF. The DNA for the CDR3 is TGTGCCAGCAGCACACCGGGACTAGCGACAGATACGCAGTATTTT.

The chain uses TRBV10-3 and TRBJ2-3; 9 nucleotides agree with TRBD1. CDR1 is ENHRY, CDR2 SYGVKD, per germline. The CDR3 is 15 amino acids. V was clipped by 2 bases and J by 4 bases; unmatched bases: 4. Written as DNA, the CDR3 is TGTGCCATCAGTGAGCCTGGACAGGGGCCAGATACGCAGTATTTT. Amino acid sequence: CAISEPGQGPDTQYF.

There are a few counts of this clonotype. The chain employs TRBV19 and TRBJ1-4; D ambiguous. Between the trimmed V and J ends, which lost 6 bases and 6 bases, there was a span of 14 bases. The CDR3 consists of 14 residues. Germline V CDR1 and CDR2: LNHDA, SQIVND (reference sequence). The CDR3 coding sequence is TGTGCCAGTAGCTCCGGGCCCTGGGATGAAAAACTGTTTTTT. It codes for CASSSGPWDEKLFF.

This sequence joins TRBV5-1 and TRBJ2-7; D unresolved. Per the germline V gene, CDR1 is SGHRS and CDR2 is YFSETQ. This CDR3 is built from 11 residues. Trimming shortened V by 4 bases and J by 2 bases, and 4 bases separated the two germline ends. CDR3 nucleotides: TGCGCCAGCAGCGCAGCCTACGAGCAGTACTTC. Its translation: CASSAAYEQYF.

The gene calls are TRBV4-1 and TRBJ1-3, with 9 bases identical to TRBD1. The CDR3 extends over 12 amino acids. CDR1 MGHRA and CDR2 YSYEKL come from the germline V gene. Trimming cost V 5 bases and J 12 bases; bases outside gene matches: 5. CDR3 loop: CASSKATGGIYF. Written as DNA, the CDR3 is TGCGCCAGCAGCAAAGCGACAGGGGGCATATATTTT.

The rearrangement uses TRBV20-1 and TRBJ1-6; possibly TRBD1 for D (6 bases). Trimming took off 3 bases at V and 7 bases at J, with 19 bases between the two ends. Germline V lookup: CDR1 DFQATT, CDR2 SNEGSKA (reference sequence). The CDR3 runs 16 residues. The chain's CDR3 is CSASTKQGAGNSPLHF. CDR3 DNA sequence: TGCAGTGCTAGTACGAAACAGGGCGCGGGCAATTCACCCCTCCACTTT.

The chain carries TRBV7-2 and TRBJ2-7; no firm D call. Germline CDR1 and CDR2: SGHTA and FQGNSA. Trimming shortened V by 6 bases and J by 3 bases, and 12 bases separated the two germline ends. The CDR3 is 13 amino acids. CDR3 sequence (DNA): TGTGCCAGCAGTCCCGCAGTTGGCTACGAGCAGTACTTC. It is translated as CASSPAVGYEQYF.

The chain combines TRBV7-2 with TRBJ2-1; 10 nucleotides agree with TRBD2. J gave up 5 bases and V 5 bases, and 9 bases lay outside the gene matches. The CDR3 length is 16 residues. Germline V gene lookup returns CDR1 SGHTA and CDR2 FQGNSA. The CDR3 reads CASSLSASGSNNEQFF. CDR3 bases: TGTGCCAGCAGCCTCTCCGCTAGCGGGAGCAACAATGAGCAGTTCTTC.

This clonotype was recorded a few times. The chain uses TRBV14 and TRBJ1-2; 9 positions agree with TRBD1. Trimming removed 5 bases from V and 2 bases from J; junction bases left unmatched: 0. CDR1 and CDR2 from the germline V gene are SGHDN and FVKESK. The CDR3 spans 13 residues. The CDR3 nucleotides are TGTGCCAGCAGCGGACAGGGGAACTATGGCTACACCTTC. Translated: CASSGQGNYGYTF.

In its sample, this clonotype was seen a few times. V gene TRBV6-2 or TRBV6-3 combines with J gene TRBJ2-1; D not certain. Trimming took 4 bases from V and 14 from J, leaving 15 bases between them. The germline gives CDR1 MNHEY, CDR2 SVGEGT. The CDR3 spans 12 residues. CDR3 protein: CASSFPDRGKFF. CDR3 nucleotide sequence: TGTGCCAGCAGTTTCCCTGACCGAGGAAAGTTCTTC.

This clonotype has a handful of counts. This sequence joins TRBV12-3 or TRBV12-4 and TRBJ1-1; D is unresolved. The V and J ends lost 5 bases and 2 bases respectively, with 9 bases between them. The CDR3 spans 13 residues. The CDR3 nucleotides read TGTGCCAGCAGTCCCCGGGCAAACACTGAAGCTTTCTTT. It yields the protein CASSPRANTEAFF.

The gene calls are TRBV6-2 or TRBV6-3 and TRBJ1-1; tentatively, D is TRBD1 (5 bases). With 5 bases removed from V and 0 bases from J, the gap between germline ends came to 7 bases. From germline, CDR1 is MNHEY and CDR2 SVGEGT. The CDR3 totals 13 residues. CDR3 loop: CASSRTLNTEAFF. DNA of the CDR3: TGTGCCAGCAGTCGGACACTGAACACTGAAGCTTTCTTT.

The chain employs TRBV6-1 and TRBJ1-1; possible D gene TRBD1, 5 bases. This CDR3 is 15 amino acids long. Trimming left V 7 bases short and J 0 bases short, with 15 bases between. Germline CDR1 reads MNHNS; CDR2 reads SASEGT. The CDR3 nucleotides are TGTGCCAGCATTCACACGGGGCTTATGAACACTGAAGCTTTCTTT. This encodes CASIHTGLMNTEAFF.